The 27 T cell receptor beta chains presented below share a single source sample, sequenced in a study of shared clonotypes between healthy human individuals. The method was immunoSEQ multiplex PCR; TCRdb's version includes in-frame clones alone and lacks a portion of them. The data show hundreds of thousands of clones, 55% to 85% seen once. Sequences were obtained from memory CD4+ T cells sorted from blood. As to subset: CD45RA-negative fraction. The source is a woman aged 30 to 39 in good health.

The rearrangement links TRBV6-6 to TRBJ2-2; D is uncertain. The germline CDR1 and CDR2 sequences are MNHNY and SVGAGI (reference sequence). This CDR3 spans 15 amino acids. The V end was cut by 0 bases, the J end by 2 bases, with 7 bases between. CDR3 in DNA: TGTGCCAGCAGTTACTCGAGCGTTAACACCGGGGAGCTGTTTTTT. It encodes CASSYSSVNTGELFF.

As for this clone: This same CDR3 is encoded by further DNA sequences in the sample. The CDR3 is CASSLRGQGNTEAFF. In DNA, the CDR3 is TGCGCCAGCAGCTTACGAGGACAGGGGAACACTGAAGCTTTCTTT. The chain is built from TRBV5-1 and TRBJ1-1; 8 bases line up with TRBD1. Germline V gene data show CDR1 as SGHRS and CDR2 as YFSETQ. The CDR3 length is 15 residues. The junction had 4 bases not matched to a gene; V was cut back by 2 bases and J by 1 base.

The CDR3 spells CASSLYPGGNTGELFF. CDR3 coding DNA: TGTGCCAGCAGTTTATATCCGGGAGGAAACACCGGGGAGCTGTTTTTT. V is TRBV27 and J is TRBJ2-2, with 7 bases fitting TRBD2. This CDR3 contains 16 residues. Germline loops: CDR1 MNHEY, CDR2 SMNVEV (reference sequence). The V gene end was trimmed by 1 base and the J gene end by 2 bases; junction bases not matched to a gene: 4.

CDR3 residues: CASSRSMETQYF. The CDR3 nucleotides read TGTGCCAGCAGTCGTAGCATGGAGACCCAGTACTTC. The chain employs TRBV7-9 and TRBJ2-5; no clear D. The CDR3 totals 12 residues. The V end lost 6 bases, the J end lost 5 bases, and 10 bases lay between the germline ends. Germline CDR1 is SEHNR and CDR2 is FQNEAQ (reference sequence).

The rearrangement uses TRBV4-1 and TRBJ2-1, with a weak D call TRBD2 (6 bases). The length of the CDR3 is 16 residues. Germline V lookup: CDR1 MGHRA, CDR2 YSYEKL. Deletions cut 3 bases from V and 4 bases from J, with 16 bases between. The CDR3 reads CASSHPGSGLYNEQFF. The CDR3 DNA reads TGCGCCAGCAGCCACCCCGGTAGCGGTCTGTACAATGAGCAGTTCTTC.

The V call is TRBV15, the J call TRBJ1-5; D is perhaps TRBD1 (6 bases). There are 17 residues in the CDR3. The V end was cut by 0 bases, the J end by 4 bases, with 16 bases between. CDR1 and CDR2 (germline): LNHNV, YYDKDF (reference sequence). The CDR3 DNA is TGTGCCACCAGCAGAGATTTGGCCGCAGGGGCTAATCAGCCCCAGCATTTT. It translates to CATSRDLAAGANQPQHF.

In DNA, the CDR3 is TGTGCCAGCAAATACTCAGGTGCGAATGAAGCTTTCTTT. Translated, it gives CASKYSGANEAFF. The V call is TRBV6-1, the J call TRBJ1-1, with unresolved D. The germline gives CDR1 MNHNS, CDR2 SASEGT. The V end lost 7 bases, the J end lost 7 bases, and 16 bases lay between the germline ends. CDR3 length: 13 residues.

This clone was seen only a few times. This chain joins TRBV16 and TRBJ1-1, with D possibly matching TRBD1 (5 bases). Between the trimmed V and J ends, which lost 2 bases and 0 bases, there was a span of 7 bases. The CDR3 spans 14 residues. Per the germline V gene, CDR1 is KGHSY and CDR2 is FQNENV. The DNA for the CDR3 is TGTGCCAGCAGCCAACAACAGGTGAACACTGAAGCTTTCTTT. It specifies CASSQQQVNTEAFF.

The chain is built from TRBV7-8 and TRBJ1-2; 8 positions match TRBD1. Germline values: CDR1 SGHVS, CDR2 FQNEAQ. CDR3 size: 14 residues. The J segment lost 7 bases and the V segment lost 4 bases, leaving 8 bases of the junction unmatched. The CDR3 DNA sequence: TGTGCCAGCAGCTCACACTCGGACAGGGTTGGCTACACCTTC. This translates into CASSSHSDRVGYTF.

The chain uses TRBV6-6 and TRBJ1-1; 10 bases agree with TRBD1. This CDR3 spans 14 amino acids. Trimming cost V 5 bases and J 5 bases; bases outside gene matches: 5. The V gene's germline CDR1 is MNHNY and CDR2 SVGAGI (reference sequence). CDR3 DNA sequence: TGTGCCAGCAGTACGGGACAGGGGCGGACTGAAGCTTTCTTT. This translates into CASSTGQGRTEAFF.

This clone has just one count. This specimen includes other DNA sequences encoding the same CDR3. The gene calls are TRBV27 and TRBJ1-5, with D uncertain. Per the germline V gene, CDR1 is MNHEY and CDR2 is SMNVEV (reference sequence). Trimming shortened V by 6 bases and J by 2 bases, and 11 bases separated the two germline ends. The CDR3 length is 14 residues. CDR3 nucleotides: TGTGCCAGCAGAACAGCCATTGGCAATCAGCCCCAGCATTTT. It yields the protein CASRTAIGNQPQHF.

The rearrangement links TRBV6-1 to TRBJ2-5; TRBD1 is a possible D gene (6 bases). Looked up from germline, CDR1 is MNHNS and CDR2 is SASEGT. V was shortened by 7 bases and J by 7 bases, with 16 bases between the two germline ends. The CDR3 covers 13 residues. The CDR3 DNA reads TGTGCCAGCACCCAGGGGATTGGGTCGACCCAGTACTTC. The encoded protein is CASTQGIGSTQYF.

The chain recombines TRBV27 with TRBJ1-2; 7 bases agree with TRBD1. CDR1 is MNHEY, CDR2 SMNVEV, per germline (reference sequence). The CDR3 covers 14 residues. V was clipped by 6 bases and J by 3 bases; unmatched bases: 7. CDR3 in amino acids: CASRPGDRDYGYTF. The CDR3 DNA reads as TGTGCCAGCAGACCAGGTGACAGGGACTATGGCTACACCTTC.

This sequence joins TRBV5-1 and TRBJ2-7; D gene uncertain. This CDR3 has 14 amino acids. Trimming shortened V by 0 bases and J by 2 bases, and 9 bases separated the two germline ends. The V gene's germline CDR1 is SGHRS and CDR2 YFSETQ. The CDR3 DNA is TGCGCCAGCAGCTTGGGCGAGCCAGCCTACGAGCAGTACTTC. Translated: CASSLGEPAYEQYF.

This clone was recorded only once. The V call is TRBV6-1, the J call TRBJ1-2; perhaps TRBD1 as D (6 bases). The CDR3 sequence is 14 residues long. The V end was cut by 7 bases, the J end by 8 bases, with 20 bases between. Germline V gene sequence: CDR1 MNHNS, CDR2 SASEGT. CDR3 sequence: CASILGDRGAGYTF. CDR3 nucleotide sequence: TGTGCCAGCATCCTCGGGGACCGGGGGGCAGGCTACACCTTC.

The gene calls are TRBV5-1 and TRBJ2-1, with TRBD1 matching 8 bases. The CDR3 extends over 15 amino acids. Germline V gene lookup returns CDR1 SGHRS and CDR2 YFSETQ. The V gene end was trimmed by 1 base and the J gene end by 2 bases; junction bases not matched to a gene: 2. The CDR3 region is CASSLSGGPYNEQFF. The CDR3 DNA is TGCGCCAGCAGCTTGTCAGGGGGCCCCTACAATGAGCAGTTCTTC.

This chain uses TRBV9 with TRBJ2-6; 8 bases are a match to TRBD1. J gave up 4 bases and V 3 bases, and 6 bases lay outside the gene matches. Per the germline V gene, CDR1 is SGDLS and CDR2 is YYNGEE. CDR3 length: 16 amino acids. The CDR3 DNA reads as TGTGCCAGCAGCGCAAGACAGGGGACCGGGGCCAACGTCCTGACTTTC. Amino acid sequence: CASSARQGTGANVLTF. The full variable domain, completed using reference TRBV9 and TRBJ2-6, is DSGVTQTPKHLITATGQRVTLRCSPRSGDLSVYWYQQSLDQGLQFLIQYYNGEERAKGNILERFSAQQFPDLHSELNLSSLELGDSALYFCASSARQGTGANVLTFGAGSRLTVL.

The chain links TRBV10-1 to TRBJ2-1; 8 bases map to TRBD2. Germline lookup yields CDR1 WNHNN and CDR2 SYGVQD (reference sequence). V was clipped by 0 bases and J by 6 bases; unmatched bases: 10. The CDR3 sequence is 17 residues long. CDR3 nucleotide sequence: TGCGCCAGCAGTGAGTCGTCTTTAACGGGAGGGCTCAATGAGCAGTTCTTC. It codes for CASSESSLTGGLNEQFF.

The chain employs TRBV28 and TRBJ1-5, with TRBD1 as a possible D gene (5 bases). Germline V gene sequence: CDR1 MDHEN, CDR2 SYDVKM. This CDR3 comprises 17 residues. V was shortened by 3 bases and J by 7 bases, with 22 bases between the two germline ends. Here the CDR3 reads CASSFAGGGRDGQPQHF. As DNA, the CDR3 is TGTGCCAGCAGTTTCGCGGGTGGGGGAAGGGATGGCCAGCCCCAGCATTTT.

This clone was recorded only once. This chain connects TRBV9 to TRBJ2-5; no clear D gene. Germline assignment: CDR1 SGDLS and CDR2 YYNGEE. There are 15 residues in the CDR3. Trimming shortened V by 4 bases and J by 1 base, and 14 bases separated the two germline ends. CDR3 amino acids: CASSPHLSVQETQYF. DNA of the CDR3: TGTGCCAGCAGCCCCCATCTGTCGGTCCAAGAGACCCAGTACTTC.

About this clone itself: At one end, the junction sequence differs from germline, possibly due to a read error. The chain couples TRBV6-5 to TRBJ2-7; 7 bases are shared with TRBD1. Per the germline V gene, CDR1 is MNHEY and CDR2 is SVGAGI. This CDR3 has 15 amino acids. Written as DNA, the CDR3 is TGTGCCAGCAGTGACTCGAACAGGGGCTCCTACGAGCAGTACTTC. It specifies CASSDSNRGSYEQYF.

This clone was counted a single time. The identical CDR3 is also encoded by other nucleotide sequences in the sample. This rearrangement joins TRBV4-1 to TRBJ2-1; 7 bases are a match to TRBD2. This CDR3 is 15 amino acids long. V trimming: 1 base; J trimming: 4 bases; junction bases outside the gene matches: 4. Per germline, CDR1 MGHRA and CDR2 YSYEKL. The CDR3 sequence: CASSQVLAAYNEQFF. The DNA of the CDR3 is TGCGCCAGCAGCCAAGTTCTAGCGGCATACAATGAGCAGTTCTTC.

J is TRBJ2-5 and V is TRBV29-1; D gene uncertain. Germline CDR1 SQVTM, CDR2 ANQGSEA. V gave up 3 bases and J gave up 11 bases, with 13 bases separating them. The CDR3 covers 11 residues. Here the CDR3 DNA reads TGCAGCGTTGAGGGAAGGCCTGAGCAGTACTTC. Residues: CSVEGRPEQYF.

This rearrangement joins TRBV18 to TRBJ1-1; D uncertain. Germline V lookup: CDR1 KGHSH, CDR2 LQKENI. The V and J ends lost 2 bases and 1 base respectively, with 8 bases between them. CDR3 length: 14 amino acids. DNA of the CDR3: TGTGCCAGCTCACCATCGGTTGGGAACACTGAAGCTTTCTTT. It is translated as CASSPSVGNTEAFF.

CDR3 coding DNA: TGTGCCAGCAGTTTTGAGTACGGCAATCAGCCCCAGCATTTT. Amino acid sequence: CASSFEYGNQPQHF. The rearrangement links TRBV6-5 to TRBJ1-5; D gene ambiguous. The CDR3 loop spans 14 amino acids. Germline-derived CDR1 and CDR2 are MNHEY and SVGAGI. V gave up 4 bases and J gave up 2 bases, with 9 bases separating them.

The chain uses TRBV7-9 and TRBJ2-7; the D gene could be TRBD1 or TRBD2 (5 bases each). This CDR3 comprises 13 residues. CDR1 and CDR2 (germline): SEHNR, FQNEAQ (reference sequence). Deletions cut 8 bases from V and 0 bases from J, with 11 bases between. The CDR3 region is CASGYGASYEQYF. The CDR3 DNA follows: TGTGCCAGCGGCTACGGGGCCTCCTACGAGCAGTACTTC.

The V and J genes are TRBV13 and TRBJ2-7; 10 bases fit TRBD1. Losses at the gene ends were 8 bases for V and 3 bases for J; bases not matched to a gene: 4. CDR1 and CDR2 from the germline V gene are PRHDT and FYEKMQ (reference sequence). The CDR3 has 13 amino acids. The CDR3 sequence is CASGRDRGYEQYF. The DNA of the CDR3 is TGTGCCAGCGGAAGGGACAGGGGCTACGAGCAGTACTTC.